This TCR beta chain was identified in a study of blood T cell repertoires in COVID-19. The table came from immunoSEQ multiplex PCR; TCRdb's copy has only in-frame clones and leaves some out. The sample carries 270,000 or so clones, about 91% recorded once. CDR3 length: 15 amino acids. CDR1 is SGHTA and CDR2 is FQGNSA in the germline V gene. V lost 5 bases to trimming and J lost 2 bases; unmatched junction nucleotides: 6. Sequences were obtained from PBMCs or T cells enriched from blood (not recorded which). The TCR comes from a man aged 35-49 years who had been exposed to COVID-19. The rearrangement links TRBV7-2 to TRBJ2-7, with 10 positions matching TRBD1. CDR3 protein: CASSHYGQGAYEQYF. In DNA, the CDR3 is TGTGCCAGCAGCCACTACGGACAGGGGGCCTACGAGCAGTACTTC.